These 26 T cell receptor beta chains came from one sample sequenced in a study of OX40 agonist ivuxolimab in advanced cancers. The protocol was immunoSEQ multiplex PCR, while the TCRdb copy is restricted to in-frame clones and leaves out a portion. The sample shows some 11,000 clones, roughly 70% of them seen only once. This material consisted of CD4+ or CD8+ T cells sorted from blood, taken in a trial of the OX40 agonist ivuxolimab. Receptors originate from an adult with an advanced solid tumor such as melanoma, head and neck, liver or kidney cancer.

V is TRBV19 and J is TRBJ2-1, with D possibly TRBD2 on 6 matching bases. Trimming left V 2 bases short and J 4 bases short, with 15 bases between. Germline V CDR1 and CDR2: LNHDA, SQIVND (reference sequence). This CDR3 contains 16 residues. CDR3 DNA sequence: TGTGCCAGTAGTATAACGCCAGCGGGCCCATACAATGAGCAGTTCTTC. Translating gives CASSITPAGPYNEQFF.

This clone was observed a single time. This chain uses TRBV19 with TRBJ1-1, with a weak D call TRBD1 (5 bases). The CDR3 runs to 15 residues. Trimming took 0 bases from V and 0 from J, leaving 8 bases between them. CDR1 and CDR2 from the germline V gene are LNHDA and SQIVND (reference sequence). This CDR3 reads CASSIDQGVNTEAFF. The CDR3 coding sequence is TGTGCCAGTAGTATAGATCAGGGTGTGAACACTGAAGCTTTCTTT.

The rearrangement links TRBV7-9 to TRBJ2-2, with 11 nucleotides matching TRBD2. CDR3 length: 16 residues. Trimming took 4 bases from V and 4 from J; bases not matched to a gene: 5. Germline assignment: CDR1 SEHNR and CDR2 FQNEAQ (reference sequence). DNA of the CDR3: TGTGCCAGCAGCTCCATAGCGGGAGGGTCCACCGGGGAGCTGTTTTTT. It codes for CASSSIAGGSTGELFF. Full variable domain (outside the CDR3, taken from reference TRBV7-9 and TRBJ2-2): DTGVSQNPRHKITKRGQNVTFRCDPISEHNRLYWYRQTLGQGPEFLTYFQNEAQLEKSRLLSDRFSAERPKGSFSTLEIQRTEQGDSAMYLCASSSIAGGSTGELFFGEGSRLTVL.

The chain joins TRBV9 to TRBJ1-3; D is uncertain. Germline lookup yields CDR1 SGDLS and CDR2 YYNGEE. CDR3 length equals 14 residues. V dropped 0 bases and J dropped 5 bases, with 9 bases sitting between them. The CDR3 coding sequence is TGTGCCAGCAGCGTAGAAGAGGGTCGAAACACCATATATTTT. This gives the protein CASSVEEGRNTIYF.

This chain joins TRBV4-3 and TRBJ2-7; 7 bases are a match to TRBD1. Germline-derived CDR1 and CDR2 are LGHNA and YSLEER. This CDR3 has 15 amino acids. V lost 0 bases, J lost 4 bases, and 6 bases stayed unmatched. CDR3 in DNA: TGCGCCAGCAGCCAAGACCGGACAGGTTATTACGAGCAGTACTTC. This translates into CASSQDRTGYYEQYF.

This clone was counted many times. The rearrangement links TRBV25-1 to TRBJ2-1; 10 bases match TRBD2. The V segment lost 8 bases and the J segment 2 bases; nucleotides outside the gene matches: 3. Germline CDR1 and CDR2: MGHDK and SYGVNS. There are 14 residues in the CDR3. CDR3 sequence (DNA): TGTGCCAGCGTGGGACTAGCGACCTACAATGAGCAGTTCTTC. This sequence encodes CASVGLATYNEQFF.

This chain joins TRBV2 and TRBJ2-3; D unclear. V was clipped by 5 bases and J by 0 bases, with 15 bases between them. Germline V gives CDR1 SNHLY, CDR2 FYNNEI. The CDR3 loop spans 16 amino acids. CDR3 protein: CASSSRGGTSTDTQYF. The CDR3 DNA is TGTGCCAGCAGTTCCCGTGGCGGCACTAGCACAGATACGCAGTATTTT.

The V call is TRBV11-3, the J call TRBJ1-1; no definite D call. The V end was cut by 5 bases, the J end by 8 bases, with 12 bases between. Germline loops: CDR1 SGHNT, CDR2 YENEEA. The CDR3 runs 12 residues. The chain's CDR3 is CASSLGVSEAFF. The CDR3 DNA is TGTGCCAGCAGCCTCGGGGTCAGCGAAGCTTTCTTT.

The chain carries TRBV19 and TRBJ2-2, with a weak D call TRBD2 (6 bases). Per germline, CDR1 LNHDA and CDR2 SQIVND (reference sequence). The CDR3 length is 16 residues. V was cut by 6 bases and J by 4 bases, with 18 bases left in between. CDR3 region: CASRPRGGVPTGELFF. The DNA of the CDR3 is TGTGCCAGTAGGCCGCGCGGAGGGGTCCCCACCGGGGAGCTGTTTTTT.

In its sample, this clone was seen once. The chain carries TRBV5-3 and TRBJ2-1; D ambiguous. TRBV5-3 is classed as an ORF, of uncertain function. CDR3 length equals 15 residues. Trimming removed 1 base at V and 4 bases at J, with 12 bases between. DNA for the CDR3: TGTGCCAGAAGCTTGTTAAGGAGAATATACAATGAGCAGTTCTTC. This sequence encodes CARSLLRRIYNEQFF.

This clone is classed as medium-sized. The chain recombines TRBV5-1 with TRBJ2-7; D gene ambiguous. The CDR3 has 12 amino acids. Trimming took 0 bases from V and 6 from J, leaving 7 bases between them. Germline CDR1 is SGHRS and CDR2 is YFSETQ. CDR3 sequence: CASSLVSSEQYF. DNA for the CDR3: TGCGCCAGCAGCTTGGTGTCGAGCGAGCAGTACTTC.

The CDR3 is CASRGTGRPGYTF. CDR3 nucleotides: TGTGCCAGCAGAGGGACAGGGAGACCTGGCTACACCTTC. The chain has TRBV6-5 and TRBJ1-2; 9 bases align to TRBD1. The germline gives CDR1 MNHEY, CDR2 SVGAGI. This CDR3 region has 13 residues. The junction had 6 bases not matched to a gene; V was cut back by 6 bases and J by 7 bases.

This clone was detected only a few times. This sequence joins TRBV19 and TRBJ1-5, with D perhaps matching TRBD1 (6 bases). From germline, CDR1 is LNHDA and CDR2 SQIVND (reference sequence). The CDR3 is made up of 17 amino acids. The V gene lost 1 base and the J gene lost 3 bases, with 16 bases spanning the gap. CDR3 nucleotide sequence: TGTGCCAGTAGTATAGGCACGATTACAGGGTACAATCAGCCCCAGCATTTT. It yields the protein CASSIGTITGYNQPQHF. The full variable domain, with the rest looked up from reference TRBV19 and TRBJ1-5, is DGGITQSPKYLFRKEGQNVTLSCEQNLNHDAMYWYRQDPGQGLRLIYYSQIVNDFQKGDIAEGYSVSREKKESFPLTVTSAQKNPTAFYLCASSIGTITGYNQPQHFGDGTRLSIL.

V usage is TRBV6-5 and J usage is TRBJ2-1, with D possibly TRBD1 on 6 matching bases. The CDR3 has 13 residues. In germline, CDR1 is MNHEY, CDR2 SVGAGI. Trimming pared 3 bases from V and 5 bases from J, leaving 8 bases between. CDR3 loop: CASSYGGNNEQFF. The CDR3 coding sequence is TGTGCCAGCAGTTATGGGGGCAACAATGAGCAGTTCTTC.

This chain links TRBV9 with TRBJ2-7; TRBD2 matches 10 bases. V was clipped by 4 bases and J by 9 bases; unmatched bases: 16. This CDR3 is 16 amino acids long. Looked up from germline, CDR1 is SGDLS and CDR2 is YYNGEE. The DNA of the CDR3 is TGTGCCAGCAGCCCAAGCGGGAGGGCCGCCTACGAAGGGCAGTACTTC. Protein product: CASSPSGRAAYEGQYF.

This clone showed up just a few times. The chain's CDR3 is CSVEGGFSYEQYF. In DNA form, the CDR3 reads TGCAGCGTTGAGGGGGGGTTCTCCTACGAGCAGTACTTC. This chain connects TRBV29-1 to TRBJ2-7, with 7 bases matching TRBD2. The CDR3 is made up of 13 amino acids. V lost 3 bases and J lost 0; bases outside the gene matches: 2. Germline CDR1 SQVTM, CDR2 ANQGSEA.

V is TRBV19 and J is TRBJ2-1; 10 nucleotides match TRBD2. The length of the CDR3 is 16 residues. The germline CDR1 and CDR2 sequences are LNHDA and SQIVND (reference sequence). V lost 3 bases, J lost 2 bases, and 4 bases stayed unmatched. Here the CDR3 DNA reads TGTGCCAGTAGTATCCACCTAGCGGGAGCCTACAATGAGCAGTTCTTC. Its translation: CASSIHLAGAYNEQFF.

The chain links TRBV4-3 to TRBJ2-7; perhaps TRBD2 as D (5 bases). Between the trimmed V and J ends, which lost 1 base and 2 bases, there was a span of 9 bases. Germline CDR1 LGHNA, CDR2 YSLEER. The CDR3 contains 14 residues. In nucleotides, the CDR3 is TGCGCCAGCAGCCAAGGCGAGGGCCCCTACGAGCAGTACTTC. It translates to CASSQGEGPYEQYF.

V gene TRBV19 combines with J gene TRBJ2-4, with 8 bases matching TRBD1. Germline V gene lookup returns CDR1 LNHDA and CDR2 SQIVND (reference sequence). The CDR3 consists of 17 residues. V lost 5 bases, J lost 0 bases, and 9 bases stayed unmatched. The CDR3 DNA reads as TGTGCCAGTAGTCCTCTCGTGACAGGGGTAGCCAAAAACATTCAGTACTTC. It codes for CASSPLVTGVAKNIQYF.

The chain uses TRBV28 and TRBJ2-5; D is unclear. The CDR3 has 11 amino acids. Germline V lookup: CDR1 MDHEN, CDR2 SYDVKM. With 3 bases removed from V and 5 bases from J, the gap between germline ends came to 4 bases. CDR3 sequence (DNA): TGTGCCAGCAGTTTTTCTGAGACCCAGTACTTC. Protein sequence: CASSFSETQYF. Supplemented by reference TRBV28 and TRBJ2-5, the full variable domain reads DVKVTQSSRYLVKRTGEKVFLECVQDMDHENMFWYRQDPGLGLRLIYFSYDVKMKEKGDIPEGYSVSREKKERFSLILESASTNQTSMYLCASSFSETQYFGPGTRLLVL.

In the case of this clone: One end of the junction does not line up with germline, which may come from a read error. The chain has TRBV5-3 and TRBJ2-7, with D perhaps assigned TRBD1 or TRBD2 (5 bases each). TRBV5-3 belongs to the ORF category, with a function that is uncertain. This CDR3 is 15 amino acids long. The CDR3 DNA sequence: TGTGCCAGCAGCTTGATGGTTTTTGGGGGCTACGAGCAGTACTTC. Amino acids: CASSLMVFGGYEQYF.

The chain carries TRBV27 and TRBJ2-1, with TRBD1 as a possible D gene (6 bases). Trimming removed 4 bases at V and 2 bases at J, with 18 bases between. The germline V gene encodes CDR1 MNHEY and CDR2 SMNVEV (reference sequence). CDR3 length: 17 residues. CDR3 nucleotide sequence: TGTGCCAGCAGTTCAGGGGCCGGGTACGGGGCCTACAATGAGCAGTTCTTC. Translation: CASSSGAGYGAYNEQFF.

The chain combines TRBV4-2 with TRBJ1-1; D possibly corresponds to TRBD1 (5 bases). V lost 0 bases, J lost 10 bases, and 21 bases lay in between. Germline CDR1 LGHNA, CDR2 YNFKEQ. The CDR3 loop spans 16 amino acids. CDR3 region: CASSQDLGVRDGLAFF. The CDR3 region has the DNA TGTGCCAGCAGCCAAGATCTAGGGGTCCGGGATGGGCTAGCTTTCTTT.

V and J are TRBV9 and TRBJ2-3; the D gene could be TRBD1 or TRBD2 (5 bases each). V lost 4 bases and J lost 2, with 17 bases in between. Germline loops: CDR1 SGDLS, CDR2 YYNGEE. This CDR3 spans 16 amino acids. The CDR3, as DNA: TGTGCCAGCAGCCCCGAAGGGACGGGTCTCACAGATACGCAGTATTTT. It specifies CASSPEGTGLTDTQYF.

CDR3: CASSYISPGELFF. The CDR3 nucleotides are TGTGCCAGCAGTTACATCAGTCCCGGGGAGCTGTTTTTT. V and J are TRBV6-5 and TRBJ2-2; D not certain. The V and J ends lost 2 bases and 6 bases respectively, with 7 bases between them. The CDR3 consists of 13 residues. Germline-derived CDR1 and CDR2 are MNHEY and SVGAGI.

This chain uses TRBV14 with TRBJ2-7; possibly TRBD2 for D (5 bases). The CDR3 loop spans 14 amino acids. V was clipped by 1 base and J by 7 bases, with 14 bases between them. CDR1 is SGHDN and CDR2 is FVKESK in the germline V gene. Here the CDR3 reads CASSQGAFTREQYF. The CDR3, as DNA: TGTGCCAGCAGCCAAGGGGCCTTTACTAGGGAGCAGTACTTC.